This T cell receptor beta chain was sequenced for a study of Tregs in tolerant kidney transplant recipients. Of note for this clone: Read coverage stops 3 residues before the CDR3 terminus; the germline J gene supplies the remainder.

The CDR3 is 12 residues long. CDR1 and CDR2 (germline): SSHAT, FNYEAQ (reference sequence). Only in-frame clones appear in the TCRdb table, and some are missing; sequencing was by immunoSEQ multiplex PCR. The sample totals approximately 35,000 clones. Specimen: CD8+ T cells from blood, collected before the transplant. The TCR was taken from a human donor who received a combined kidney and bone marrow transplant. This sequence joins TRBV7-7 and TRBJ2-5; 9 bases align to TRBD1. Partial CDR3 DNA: TGTGCCAGCAGCGGGACAGGGATTACC. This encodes CASSGTGIT. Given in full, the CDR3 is CASSGTGITQYF.